This TCR beta chain appears in the sequencing data of a study of blood T cells in healthy people across ages. With respect to this clonotype: Its target is not known.

Using a J-beta primer mix together with a sample-barcoded 5' primer, a second PCR was run for about 6 to 12 cycles. Through a template-switch adaptor with 12 random nucleotides, each cDNA molecule received a tag. TCRdb re-derived calls from the 5' RACE reads in MiXCR, one entry per CDR3 protein. The repertoire includes under 750,000 distinct CDR3 sequences, 47% of them detected once, and 20% to 25% sits in the top ten. Regarding the study as a whole: Unsorted PBMC input precluded a conclusive naive versus antigen-experienced comparison.

The sample was blood. The sequence came from an older man in good health.

CDR3 in amino acids: CATTYSGNNEQFF. The CDR3 coding sequence is TGTGCCACCACGTATAGCGGGAACAATGAGCAGTTCTTC. V is TRBV3-1 and J is TRBJ2-1; 8 bases map to TRBD2. Trimming cost V 10 bases and J 5 bases; bases outside gene matches: 7. Looked up from germline, CDR1 is LGHDT and CDR2 is YNNKEL (reference sequence). This CDR3 has 13 residues.